This TCR beta chain came from a study of Ad26.COV2.S vaccination and SARS-CoV-2 variants. Study-wide background: The trial was COV1001 and the donor's arm was Ad26.COV2.S. In the study, Ad26.COV2.S was injected intramuscularly once, or twice 56 days apart. Findings and caveats of the study: Breadth, reportedly substantial, characterized the spike-specific CD8+ and CD4+ T cell responses after vaccination.

Treatment: 15 to 20 received Ad26.COV2.S at low or high dose, single or two shots; 5 received placebo; per-sample allocation not given. Samples analyzed were those drawn on day 63 after the first vaccine or placebo injection. Germline V gene data show CDR1 as LNHDA and CDR2 as SQIVND (reference sequence). The CDR3 loop spans 15 amino acids. Deletions cut 0 bases from V and 1 base from J, with 6 bases between. Worth noting for this clone: No antigen is known for it.

Method: immunoSEQ multiplex PCR; TCRdb's copy keeps in-frame clones and lacks some. This sample yields approximately 410,000 clones, of which roughly 90% are seen a single time; roughly 4% belongs to the top ten. The receptor comes from a person aged 18 to 59 who received the Ad26.COV2.S COVID-19 vaccine or a placebo. The V gene is TRBV19, the J gene TRBJ2-2, with D unresolved. The material was peripheral blood, obtained in a trial of Ad26.COV2.S vaccine versus placebo. The CDR3 region is CASSIDPQNTGELFF. As DNA, the CDR3 is TGTGCCAGTAGTATAGATCCACAGAACACCGGGGAGCTGTTTTTT.